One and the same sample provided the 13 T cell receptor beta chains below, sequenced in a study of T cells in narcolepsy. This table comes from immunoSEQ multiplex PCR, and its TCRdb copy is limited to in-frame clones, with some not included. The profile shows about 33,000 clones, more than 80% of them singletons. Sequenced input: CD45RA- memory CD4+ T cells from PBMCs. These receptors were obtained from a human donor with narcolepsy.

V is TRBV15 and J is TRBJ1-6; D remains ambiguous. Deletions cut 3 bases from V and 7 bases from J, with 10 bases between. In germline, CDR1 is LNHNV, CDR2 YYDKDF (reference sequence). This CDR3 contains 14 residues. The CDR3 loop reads CATSREGTNSPLHF. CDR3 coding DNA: TGTGCCACCAGCAGGGAGGGAACCAATTCACCCCTCCACTTT.

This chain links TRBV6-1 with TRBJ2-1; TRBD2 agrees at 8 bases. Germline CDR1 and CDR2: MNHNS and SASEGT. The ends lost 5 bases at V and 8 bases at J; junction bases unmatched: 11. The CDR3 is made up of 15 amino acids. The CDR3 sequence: CASSTYLGLEDEQFF. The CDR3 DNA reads TGTGCCAGCAGTACCTACCTGGGACTAGAAGATGAGCAGTTCTTC.

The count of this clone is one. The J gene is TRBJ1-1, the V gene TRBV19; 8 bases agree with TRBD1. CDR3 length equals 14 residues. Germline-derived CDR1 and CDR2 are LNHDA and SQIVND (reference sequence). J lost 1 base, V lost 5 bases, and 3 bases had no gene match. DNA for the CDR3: TGTGCCAGTAGTGCCCAGGGGGCGAACACTGAAGCTTTCTTT. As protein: CASSAQGANTEAFF.

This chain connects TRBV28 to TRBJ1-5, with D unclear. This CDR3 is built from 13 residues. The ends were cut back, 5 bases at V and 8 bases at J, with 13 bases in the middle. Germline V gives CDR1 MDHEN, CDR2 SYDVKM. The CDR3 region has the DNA TGTGCCAGCAGTCCAACCAATTTGAAGCCCCAGCATTTT. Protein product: CASSPTNLKPQHF.

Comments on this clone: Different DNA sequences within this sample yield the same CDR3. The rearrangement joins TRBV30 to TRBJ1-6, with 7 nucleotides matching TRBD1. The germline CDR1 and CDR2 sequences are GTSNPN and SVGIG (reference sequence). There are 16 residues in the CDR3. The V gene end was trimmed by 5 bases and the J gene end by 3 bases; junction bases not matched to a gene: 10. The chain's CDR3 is CAWGWDSGNYNSPLHF. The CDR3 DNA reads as TGTGCCTGGGGGTGGGACAGCGGTAACTATAATTCACCCCTCCACTTT.

CDR3 DNA sequence: TGTGCCAGCACCATTCCGGGGGCAGCTTCACATCAGCCCCAGCATTTT. This sequence encodes CASTIPGAASHQPQHF. The chain couples TRBV28 to TRBJ1-5; D might be TRBD1 (6 bases). Per the germline V gene, CDR1 is MDHEN and CDR2 is SYDVKM. V lost 7 bases and J lost 5, with 21 bases in between. The length of the CDR3 is 16 residues.

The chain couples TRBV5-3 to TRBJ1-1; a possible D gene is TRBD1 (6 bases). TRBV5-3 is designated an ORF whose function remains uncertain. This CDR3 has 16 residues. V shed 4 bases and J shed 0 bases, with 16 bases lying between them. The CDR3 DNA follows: TGTGCCAGAAGCGGCCCGGGGGGGCAGCTGAACACTGAAGCTTTCTTT. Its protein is CARSGPGGQLNTEAFF.

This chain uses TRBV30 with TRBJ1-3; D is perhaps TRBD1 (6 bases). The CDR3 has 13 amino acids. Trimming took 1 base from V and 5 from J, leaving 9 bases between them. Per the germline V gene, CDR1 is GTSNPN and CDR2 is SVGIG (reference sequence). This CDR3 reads CAWSGGPRNTIYF. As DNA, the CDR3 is TGTGCCTGGAGTGGGGGGCCCCGAAACACCATATATTTT.

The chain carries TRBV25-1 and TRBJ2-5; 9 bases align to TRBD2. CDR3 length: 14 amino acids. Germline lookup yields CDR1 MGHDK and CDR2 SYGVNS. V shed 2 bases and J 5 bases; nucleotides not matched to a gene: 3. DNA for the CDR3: TGTGCCAGCAGTGAAGGCGGGGGGGCGGAGACCCAGTACTTC. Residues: CASSEGGGAETQYF.

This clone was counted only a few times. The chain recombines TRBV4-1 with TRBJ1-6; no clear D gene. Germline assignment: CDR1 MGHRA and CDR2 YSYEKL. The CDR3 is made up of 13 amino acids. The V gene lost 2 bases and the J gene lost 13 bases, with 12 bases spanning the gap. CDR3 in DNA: TGCGCCAGCAGCCAAAATCTTCGGACCCCCCTCCACTTT. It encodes CASSQNLRTPLHF.

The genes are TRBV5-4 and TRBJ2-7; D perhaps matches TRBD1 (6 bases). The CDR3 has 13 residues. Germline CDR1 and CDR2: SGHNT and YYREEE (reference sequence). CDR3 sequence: CASSSDQRGSIKV. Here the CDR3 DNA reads TGTGCCAGCAGCTCCGACCAGAGGGGGAGTATCAAAGTC.

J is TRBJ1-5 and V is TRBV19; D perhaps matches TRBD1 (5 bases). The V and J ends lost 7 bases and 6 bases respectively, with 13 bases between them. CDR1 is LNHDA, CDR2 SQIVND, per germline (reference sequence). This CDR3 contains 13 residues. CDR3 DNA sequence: TGTGCCAGTAACGGCAAGGGGCGTCAGCCCCAGCATTTT. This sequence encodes CASNGKGRQPQHF.

CDR3 region: CASSQEDRGGGYTF. The CDR3 region has the DNA TGTGCCAGCAGCCAAGAGGACAGGGGAGGTGGCTACACCTTC. This rearrangement joins TRBV4-2 to TRBJ1-2; TRBD1 agrees at 9 bases. The CDR3 runs to 14 residues. Per the germline V gene, CDR1 is LGHNA and CDR2 is YNFKEQ. With V trimmed by 0 bases and J by 7 bases, 3 bases remained unmatched.